Listed below are T cell receptor beta chains from one sample, sequenced in a study of shared clonotypes between healthy human individuals. TCRdb's copy holds only in-frame clones and misses some; the assay was immunoSEQ multiplex PCR. The table has over a million clones, approximately 96% seen once. What was sequenced was naive CD4+ T cells sorted from blood. These TCRs come from a man in his thirties or forties in good health. The CDR3 runs from the conserved cysteine through the conserved F or W. D genes are given only for firm matches. Size is omitted from some rows. Given values are once, few, many or a class for expanded clones.

13	TRBJ1-5	.	.	TRBV7-2	TGTGCCAGCAGCTTGAGTACGGTTCAGCCCCAGCATTTT	CASSLSTVQPQHF
14	TRBJ1-2	.	few	TRBV7-2	TGTGCCAGCAGGATAATAAAGGAGGAATATGGCTACACCTTC	CASRIIKEEYGYTF
14	TRBJ1-1	TRBD1	.	TRBV30	TGTGCCTGGAGTCTACAGGGGAGGAACACTGAAGCTTTCTTT	CAWSLQGRNTEAFF
17	TRBJ2-5	TRBD1	.	TRBV7-2	TGTGCCAGCAGCTTAAGAGGACAGGGGATGTACCAAGAGACCCAGTACTTC	CASSLRGQGMYQETQYF
13	TRBJ2-7	.	.	TRBV18	TGTGCCAGCTCACTGGGGAACACGGACGAGCAGTACTTC	CASSLGNTDEQYF
14	TRBJ1-4	.	.	TRBV27	TGTGCCAGCGGAACAGCTAAACGCCGTGAAAAACTGTTTTTT	CASGTAKRREKLFF
17	TRBJ2-3	.	once	TRBV9	TGTGCCAGCAGCGGAGGTCGGGCGGGGCGGAGCACAGATACGCAGTATTTT	CASSGGRAGRSTDTQYF
16	TRBJ1-3	.	.	TRBV19	TGTGCCAGTAGTATCACGTCCTCATCCTCTGGAAACACCATATATTTT	CASSITSSSSGNTIYF
13	TRBJ2-3	.	once	TRBV6-5	TGTGCCAGCAGTTACGACAGCACAGATACGCAGTATTTT	CASSYDSTDTQYF
17	TRBJ2-1	.	.	TRBV2	TGTGCCAGCAGTGAAATCTCCACTAGCCCTCCAGGCAATGAGCAGTTCTTC	CASSEISTSPPGNEQFF
14	TRBJ2-1	TRBD2	.	TRBV10-1	TGCGCCAGCAGTGCCCTAGCGGTCTACAATGAGCAGTTCTTC	CASSALAVYNEQFF
14	TRBJ2-7	TRBD1	.	TRBV28	TGTGCCAGCTCACTGGGACAGGGGGTCCACGAGCAGTACTTC	CASSLGQGVHEQYF
14	TRBJ2-7	.	.	TRBV5-1	TGCGCCAGCAGCTTGGCGGACGGAGCCTACGAGCAGTACTTC	CASSLADGAYEQYF
13	TRBJ2-7	TRBD1	.	TRBV2	TGTGCCAAAAGAGACACCGGGACAGGGAAGCAGTACTTC	CAKRDTGTGKQYF
13	TRBJ2-7	.	.	TRBV4-3	TGCGCCAGCAGCCCTCAATCAGGGTACGAGCAGTACTTC	CASSPQSGYEQYF
15	TRBJ2-1	TRBD2	.	TRBV2	TGTGCCAGCAGTGATAGCGGGGGACCCTACAATGAGCAGTTCTTC	CASSDSGGPYNEQFF
15	TRBJ2-3	.	.	TRBV13	TGTGCCAGCAGCTTGAGTGGACGAGACACAGATACGCAGTATTTT	CASSLSGRDTDTQYF
15	TRBJ2-1	TRBD2	.	TRBV10-3	TGTGCCATCAAGACTAGCGGGATCGCCTACAATGAGCAGTTCTTC	CAIKTSGIAYNEQFF
17	TRBJ2-7	TRBD1	.	TRBV5-1	TGCGCCAGCAGGGACCCTTCACAGGGGGCAAGCTCCTACGAGCAGTACTTC	CASRDPSQGASSYEQYF
14	TRBJ2-2	.	.	TRBV6-5	TGTGCCATCACCGGGACACGGACCACCGGGGAGCTGTTTTTT	CAITGTRTTGELFF
15	TRBJ1-1	.	.	TRBV5-1	TGCGCCAGCAGCTTGGCGGGGACGATGAACACTGAAGCTTTCTTT	CASSLAGTMNTEAFF
15	TRBJ2-1	TRBD2	.	TRBV18	TGTGCCAGCTCACCAACGGCGGGAGGGTACAATGAGCAGTTCTTC	CASSPTAGGYNEQFF